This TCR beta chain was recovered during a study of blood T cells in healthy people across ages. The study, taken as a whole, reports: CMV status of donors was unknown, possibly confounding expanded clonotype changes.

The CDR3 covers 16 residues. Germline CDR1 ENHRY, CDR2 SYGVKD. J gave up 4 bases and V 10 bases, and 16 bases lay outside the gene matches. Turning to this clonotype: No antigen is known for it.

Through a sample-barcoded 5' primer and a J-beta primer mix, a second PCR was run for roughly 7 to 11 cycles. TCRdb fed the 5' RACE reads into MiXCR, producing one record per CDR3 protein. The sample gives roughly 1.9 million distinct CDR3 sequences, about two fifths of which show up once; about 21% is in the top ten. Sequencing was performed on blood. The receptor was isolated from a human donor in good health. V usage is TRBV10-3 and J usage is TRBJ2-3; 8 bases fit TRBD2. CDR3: CATMRNSGTSSDTQYF. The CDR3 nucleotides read TGTGCCACTATGAGGAATAGTGGGACTAGTTCAGATACGCAGTATTTT.